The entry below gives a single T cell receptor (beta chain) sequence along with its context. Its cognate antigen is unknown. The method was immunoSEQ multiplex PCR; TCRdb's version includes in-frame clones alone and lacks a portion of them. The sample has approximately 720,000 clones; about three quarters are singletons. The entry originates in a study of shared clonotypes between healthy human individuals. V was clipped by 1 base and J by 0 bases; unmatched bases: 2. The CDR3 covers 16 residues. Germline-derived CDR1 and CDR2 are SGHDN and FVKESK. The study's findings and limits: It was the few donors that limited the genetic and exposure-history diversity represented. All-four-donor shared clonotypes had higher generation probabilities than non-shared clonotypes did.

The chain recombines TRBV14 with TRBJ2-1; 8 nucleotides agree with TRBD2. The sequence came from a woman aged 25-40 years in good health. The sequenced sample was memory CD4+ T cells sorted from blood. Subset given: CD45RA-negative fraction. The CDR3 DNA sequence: TGTGCCAGCAGCCAAGGGAGCGGGAGCTCCTACAATGAGCAGTTCTTC. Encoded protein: CASSQGSGSSYNEQFF.